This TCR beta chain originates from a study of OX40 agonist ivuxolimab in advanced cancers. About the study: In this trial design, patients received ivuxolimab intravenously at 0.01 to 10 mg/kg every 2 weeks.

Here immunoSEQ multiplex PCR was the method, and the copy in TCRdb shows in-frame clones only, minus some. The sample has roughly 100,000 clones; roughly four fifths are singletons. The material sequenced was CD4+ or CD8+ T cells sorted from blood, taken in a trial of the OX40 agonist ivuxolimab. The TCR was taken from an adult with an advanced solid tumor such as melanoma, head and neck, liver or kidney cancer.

CDR3 in DNA: TGTGCCAGCAGCACTAGACCACGAGGACTAGCGTTAACTGGTTGGGAGACCCAGTACTTC. Protein: CASSTRPRGLALTGWETQYF. The chain is built from TRBV6-4 and TRBJ2-5; 9 nucleotides line up with TRBD2. CDR1 is MRHNA, CDR2 SNTAGT, per germline. There are 20 residues in the CDR3. V shed 6 bases, J shed 5 bases, and the junction held 25 bases outside the gene matches.